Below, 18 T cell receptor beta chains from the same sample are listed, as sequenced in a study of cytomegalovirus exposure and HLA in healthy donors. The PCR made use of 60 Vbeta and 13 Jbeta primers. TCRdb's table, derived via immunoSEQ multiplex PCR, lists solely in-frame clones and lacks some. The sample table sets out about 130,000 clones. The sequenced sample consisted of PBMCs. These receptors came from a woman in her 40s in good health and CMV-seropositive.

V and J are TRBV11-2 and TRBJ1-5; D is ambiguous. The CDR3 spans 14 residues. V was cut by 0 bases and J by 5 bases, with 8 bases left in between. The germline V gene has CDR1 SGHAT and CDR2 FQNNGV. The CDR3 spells CASSLDRVDQPQHF. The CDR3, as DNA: TGTGCCAGCAGCTTAGATCGGGTGGATCAGCCCCAGCATTTT.

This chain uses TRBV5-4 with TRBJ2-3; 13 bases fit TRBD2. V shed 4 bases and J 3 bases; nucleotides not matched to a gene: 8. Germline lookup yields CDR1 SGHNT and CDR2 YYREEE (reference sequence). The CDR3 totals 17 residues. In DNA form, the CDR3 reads TGTGCCAGCAGCGAAGGACTAGCGGGAGTTGGGACAGATACGCAGTATTTT. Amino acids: CASSEGLAGVGTDTQYF.

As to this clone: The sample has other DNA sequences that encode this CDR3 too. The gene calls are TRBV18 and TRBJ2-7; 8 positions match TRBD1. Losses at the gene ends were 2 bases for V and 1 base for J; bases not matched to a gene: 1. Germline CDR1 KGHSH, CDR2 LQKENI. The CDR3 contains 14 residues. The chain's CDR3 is CASSPNRGSYEQYF. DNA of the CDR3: TGTGCCAGCTCACCAAACAGGGGGTCCTACGAGCAGTACTTC.

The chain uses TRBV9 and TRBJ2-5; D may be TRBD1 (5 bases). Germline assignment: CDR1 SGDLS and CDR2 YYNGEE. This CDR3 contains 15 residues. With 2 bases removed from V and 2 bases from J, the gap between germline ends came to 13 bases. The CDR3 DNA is TGTGCCAGCAGCGTGGGGCGGCAGGTACAAGAGACCCAGTACTTC. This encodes CASSVGRQVQETQYF.

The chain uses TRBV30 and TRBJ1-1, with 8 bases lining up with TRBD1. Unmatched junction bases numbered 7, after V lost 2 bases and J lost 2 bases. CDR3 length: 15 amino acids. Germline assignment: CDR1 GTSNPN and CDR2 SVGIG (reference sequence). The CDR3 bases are TGTGCCTGGAGTCTGGGTGACAGGGGAAACACTGAAGCTTTCTTT. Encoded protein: CAWSLGDRGNTEAFF.

The CDR3 here is CASSFETSGRTDTQYF. The CDR3 nucleotides are TGCGCCAGCAGCTTTGAGACTAGCGGGAGGACAGATACGCAGTATTTT. The chain carries TRBV5-1 and TRBJ2-3, with TRBD2 matching 13 bases. Germline V gene data show CDR1 as SGHRS and CDR2 as YFSETQ. The V segment lost 2 bases and the J segment 3 bases; nucleotides outside the gene matches: 3. The CDR3 loop spans 16 amino acids.

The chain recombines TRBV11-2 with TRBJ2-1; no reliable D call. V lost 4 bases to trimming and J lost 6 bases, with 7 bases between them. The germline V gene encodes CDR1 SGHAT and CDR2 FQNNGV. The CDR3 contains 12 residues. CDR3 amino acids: CASSYYGNEQFF. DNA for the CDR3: TGTGCCAGCAGCTATTACGGCAATGAGCAGTTCTTC.

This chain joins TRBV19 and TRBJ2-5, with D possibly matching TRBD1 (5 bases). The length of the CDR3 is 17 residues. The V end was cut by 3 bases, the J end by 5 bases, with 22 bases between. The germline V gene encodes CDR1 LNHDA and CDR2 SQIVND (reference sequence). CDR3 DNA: TGTGCCAGTAGTATGGGGCTCCAGGCACTCCGGCCCGAGACCCAGTACTTC. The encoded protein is CASSMGLQALRPETQYF.

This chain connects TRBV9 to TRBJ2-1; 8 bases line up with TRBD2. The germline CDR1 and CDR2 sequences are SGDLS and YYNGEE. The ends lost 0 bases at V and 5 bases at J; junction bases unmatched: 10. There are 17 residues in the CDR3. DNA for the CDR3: TGTGCCAGCAGCGTAGTAGTGGGAGACGGGGGGGACAATGAGCAGTTCTTC. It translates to CASSVVVGDGGDNEQFF.

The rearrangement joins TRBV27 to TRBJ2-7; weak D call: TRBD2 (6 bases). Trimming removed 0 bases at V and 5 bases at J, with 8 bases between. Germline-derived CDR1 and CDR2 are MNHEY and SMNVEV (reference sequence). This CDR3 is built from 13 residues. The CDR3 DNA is TGTGCCAGCAGTTTATCCCGACTAGACGAGCAGTACTTC. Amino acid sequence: CASSLSRLDEQYF.

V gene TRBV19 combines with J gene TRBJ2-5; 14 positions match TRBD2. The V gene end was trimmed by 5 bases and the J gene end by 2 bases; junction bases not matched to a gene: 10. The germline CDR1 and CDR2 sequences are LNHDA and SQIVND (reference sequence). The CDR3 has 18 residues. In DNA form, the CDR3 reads TGTGCCAGTAGTCTAAGACTAGCGGGAGGGCTTATTCAAGAGACCCAGTACTTC. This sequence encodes CASSLRLAGGLIQETQYF.

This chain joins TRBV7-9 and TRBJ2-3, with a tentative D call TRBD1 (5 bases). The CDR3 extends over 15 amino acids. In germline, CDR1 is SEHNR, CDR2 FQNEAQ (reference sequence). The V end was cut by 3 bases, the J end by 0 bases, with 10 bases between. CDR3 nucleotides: TGTGCCAGCAGCTTGGGGCCAGTAAGCACAGATACGCAGTATTTT. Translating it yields CASSLGPVSTDTQYF.

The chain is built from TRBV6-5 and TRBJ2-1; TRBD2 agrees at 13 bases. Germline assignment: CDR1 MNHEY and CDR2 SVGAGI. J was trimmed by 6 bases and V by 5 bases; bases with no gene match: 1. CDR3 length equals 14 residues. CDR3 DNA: TGTGCCAGCAGTAGACTAGCGGGAGGCAATGAGCAGTTCTTC. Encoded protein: CASSRLAGGNEQFF.

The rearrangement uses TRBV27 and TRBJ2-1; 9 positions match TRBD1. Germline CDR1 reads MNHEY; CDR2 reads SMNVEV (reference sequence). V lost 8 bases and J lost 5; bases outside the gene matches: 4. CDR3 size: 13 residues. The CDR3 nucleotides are TGTGCCAGCCGCGGACAGGGGCACAATGAGCAGTTCTTC. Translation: CASRGQGHNEQFF.

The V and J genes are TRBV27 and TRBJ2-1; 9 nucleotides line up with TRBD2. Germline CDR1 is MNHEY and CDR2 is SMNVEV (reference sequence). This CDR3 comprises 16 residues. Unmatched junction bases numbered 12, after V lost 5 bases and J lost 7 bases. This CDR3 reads CASSPVSGSGLNEQFF. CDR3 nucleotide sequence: TGTGCCAGCAGTCCGGTTAGCGGGAGTGGTCTTAATGAGCAGTTCTTC.

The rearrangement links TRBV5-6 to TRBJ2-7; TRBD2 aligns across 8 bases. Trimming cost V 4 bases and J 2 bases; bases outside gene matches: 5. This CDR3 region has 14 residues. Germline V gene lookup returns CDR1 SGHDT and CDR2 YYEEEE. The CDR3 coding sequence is TGTGCCAGCAGCAGTAGCGGGACAACCTACGAGCAGTACTTC. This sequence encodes CASSSSGTTYEQYF.

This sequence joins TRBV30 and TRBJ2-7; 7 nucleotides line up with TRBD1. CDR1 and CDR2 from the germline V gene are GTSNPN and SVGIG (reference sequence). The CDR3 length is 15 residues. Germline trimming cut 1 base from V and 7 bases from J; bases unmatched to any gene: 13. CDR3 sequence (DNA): TGTGCCTGGAGTGCGAAACCCGGGACAGTCGGAGAGCAGTACTTC. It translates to CAWSAKPGTVGEQYF.

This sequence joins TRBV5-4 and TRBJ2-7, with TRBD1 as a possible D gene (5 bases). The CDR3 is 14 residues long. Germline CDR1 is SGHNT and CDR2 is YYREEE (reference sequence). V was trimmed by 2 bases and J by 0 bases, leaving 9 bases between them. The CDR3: CASSFGQGSYEQYF. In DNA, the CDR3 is TGTGCCAGCAGCTTTGGGCAGGGCTCCTACGAGCAGTACTTC.